These 27 T cell receptor beta chains were all obtained from the same sample, sequenced in a study of T cells in Graves' hyperthyroidism and ophthalmopathy. From RNA transcripts, TCR beta CDR3 regions were amplified. The HTBI primer set was used in a first-round RT-PCR of the TCR CDR3. TCRdb recomputed calls from the multiplex PCR reads with MiXCR, one row per CDR3 protein. The data contain about 640,000 distinct CDR3 sequences, less than 25% of them singletons. Sample: blood. All receptors derive from a man aged 25-45 years with Graves' ophthalmopathy.

This clonotype has ten or more counts. The CDR3 region has the DNA TGTGCCTGGATCCAGGGGGCGAGCAATGAGCAGTTCTTC. Translating gives CAWIQGASNEQFF. The chain combines TRBV30 with TRBJ2-1; 8 bases line up with TRBD1. CDR1 and CDR2 from the germline V gene are GTSNPN and SVGIG (reference sequence). With V trimmed by 4 bases and J by 6 bases, 5 bases remained unmatched. The CDR3 has 13 residues. The full variable domain, rest sourced from reference TRBV30 and TRBJ2-1, is SQTIHQWPATLVQPVGSPLSLECTVEGTSNPNLYWYRQAAGRGLQLLFYSVGIGQISSEVPQNLSASRPQDRQFILSSKKLLLSDSGFYLCAWIQGASNEQFFGPGTRLTVL.

This chain links TRBV30 with TRBJ1-3; no firm D call. Germline V gene data show CDR1 as GTSNPN and CDR2 as SVGIG (reference sequence). V shed 2 bases and J shed 3 bases, with 8 bases lying between them. The CDR3 runs to 13 residues. The CDR3 region is CAWSHPLGNTIYF. The CDR3 nucleotides are TGTGCCTGGAGTCATCCTCTTGGAAACACCATATATTTT.

This sequence joins TRBV5-8 and TRBJ2-1, with D possibly called TRBD1 or TRBD2 (5 bases each). CDR1 is SGHTS and CDR2 is YDEGEE in the germline V gene. CDR3 length equals 15 residues. V lost 2 bases and J 2 bases, leaving 11 bases between the germline ends. CDR3 loop: CASSLDSGAYNEQFF. The CDR3 DNA sequence: TGTGCCAGCAGCTTAGACAGCGGAGCCTACAATGAGCAGTTCTTC.

The table lists this clonotype with many counts. The V call is TRBV20-1, the J call TRBJ2-5; no definite D call. This CDR3 is built from 13 residues. Germline lookup yields CDR1 DFQATT and CDR2 SNEGSKA (reference sequence). V was clipped by 4 bases and J by 1 base, with 10 bases between them. The CDR3 loop is CSAKSATQETQYF. DNA for the CDR3: TGCAGTGCTAAGTCGGCAACCCAAGAGACCCAGTACTTC.

This clonotype has just a few counts. The chain is built from TRBV7-9 and TRBJ2-5, with 7 nucleotides matching TRBD2. The CDR3 spans 19 residues. With V trimmed by 2 bases and J by 4 bases, 19 bases remained unmatched. Germline assignment: CDR1 SEHNR and CDR2 FQNEAQ (reference sequence). The CDR3 coding sequence is TGTGCCAGCAGCTTACGGAGGAGAGCGGGGCTGGTTGGTGGAGAGACCCAGTACTTC. It yields the protein CASSLRRRAGLVGGETQYF.

This clonotype has more than one count but fewer than ten. The rearrangement links TRBV3-1 to TRBJ2-7; D is uncertain. This CDR3 comprises 13 residues. V gave up 1 base and J gave up 3 bases, with 7 bases separating them. Germline assignment: CDR1 LGHDT and CDR2 YNNKEL (reference sequence). The CDR3 loop is CASSQGSVYEQYF. The CDR3 DNA sequence: TGTGCCAGCAGCCAAGGATCAGTCTACGAGCAGTACTTC.

J is TRBJ1-1 and V is TRBV5-4; possible D gene TRBD1, 6 bases. The CDR3 is made up of 14 amino acids. The V and J ends lost 5 bases and 0 bases respectively, with 11 bases between them. The germline V gene encodes CDR1 SGHNT and CDR2 YYREEE (reference sequence). CDR3 amino acids: CASRDSSMNTEAFF. The CDR3 nucleotides are TGTGCCAGCAGGGACAGCTCGATGAACACTGAAGCTTTCTTT.

This clonotype was observed many times. J is TRBJ1-5 and V is TRBV3-1; D ambiguous. The CDR3 is 15 amino acids. V was shortened by 0 bases and J by 3 bases, with 9 bases between the two germline ends. CDR1 and CDR2 (germline): LGHDT, YNNKEL (reference sequence). The CDR3: CASSQDGRDNQPQHF. The CDR3 region has the DNA TGTGCCAGCAGCCAAGATGGTAGAGACAATCAGCCCCAGCATTTT.

The genes are TRBV6-2 or TRBV6-3 and TRBJ2-5; D is perhaps TRBD1 (6 bases). In germline, CDR1 is MNHEY, CDR2 SVGEGT. Trimming cost V 0 bases and J 5 bases, with 16 bases left between them. The CDR3 spans 16 residues. Here the CDR3 reads CASSYSADRREETQYF. In DNA form, the CDR3 reads TGTGCCAGCAGTTACTCGGCGGACAGAAGGGAGGAGACCCAGTACTTC.

This clonotype was counted between two and nine times. This rearrangement joins TRBV20-1 to TRBJ2-2; no reliable D call. Trimming removed 0 bases from V and 2 bases from J, with 7 bases in between. Germline values: CDR1 DFQATT, CDR2 SNEGSKA (reference sequence). The CDR3 runs 14 residues. The CDR3 region is CSARDWPNTGELFF. Written as DNA, the CDR3 is TGCAGTGCTAGAGATTGGCCAAACACCGGGGAGCTGTTTTTT.

V and J are TRBV4-1 and TRBJ1-1; tentatively, D is TRBD1 (6 bases). Germline V lookup: CDR1 MGHRA, CDR2 YSYEKL. There are 13 residues in the CDR3. Trimming removed 5 bases from V and 7 bases from J, with 14 bases in between. The CDR3 sequence is CASSYPGEIEAFF. CDR3 nucleotide sequence: TGCGCCAGCAGCTACCCAGGGGAGATTGAAGCTTTCTTT.

This clonotype has a handful of counts. The chain recombines TRBV18 with TRBJ2-7; 7 bases map to TRBD2. Per the germline V gene, CDR1 is KGHSH and CDR2 is LQKENI. This CDR3 contains 14 residues. With 3 bases clipped from V and 7 bases from J, the junction kept 9 bases outside the gene matches. The CDR3 reads CASSPGPAGREQYF. CDR3 coding DNA: TGTGCCAGCTCACCGGGACCAGCGGGACGGGAGCAGTACTTC.

The chain is built from TRBV25-1 and TRBJ1-6; no reliable D call. Trimming removed 6 bases from V and 5 bases from J, with 17 bases in between. The CDR3 is made up of 16 amino acids. Germline V gene data show CDR1 as MGHDK and CDR2 as SYGVNS. The CDR3 spells CASSHGGPWDNSPLHF. CDR3 in DNA: TGTGCCAGCAGCCATGGTGGGCCTTGGGATAATTCACCCCTCCACTTT.

This clonotype was recorded a few times. This rearrangement joins TRBV6-2 or TRBV6-3 to TRBJ2-1, with a tentative D call TRBD2 (6 bases). V shed 4 bases and J shed 11 bases, with 21 bases lying between them. Germline assignment: CDR1 MNHEY and CDR2 SVGEGT. CDR3 length equals 15 residues. The CDR3 nucleotides read TGTGCCAGCAGTTCAGAAGGTTTTTCGGGGGAGAAGCAGTTCTTC. This sequence encodes CASSSEGFSGEKQFF.

The chain employs TRBV20-1 and TRBJ2-7, with 10 bases fitting TRBD1. The germline CDR1 and CDR2 sequences are DFQATT and SNEGSKA (reference sequence). Trimming removed 0 bases from V and 3 bases from J; junction bases left unmatched: 5. The CDR3 covers 15 residues. For the CDR3, the DNA is TGCAGTGCTAGAGACCCGGGACAGGGGCTCTACGAGCAGTACTTC. This gives the protein CSARDPGQGLYEQYF.

This clonotype was picked up a small number of times. V and J are TRBV9 and TRBJ2-7, with D perhaps TRBD2 (6 bases). The CDR3 spans 14 residues. Germline CDR1 SGDLS, CDR2 YYNGEE. V lost 0 bases, J lost 5 bases, and 12 bases lay in between. CDR3 in amino acids: CASSVADGGNEQYF. CDR3 DNA: TGTGCCAGCAGCGTAGCCGACGGCGGGAACGAGCAGTACTTC.

This clonotype was detected many times. The chain is built from TRBV27 and TRBJ2-2; TRBD2 is a possible D gene (7 bases). Trimming removed 8 bases at V and 4 bases at J, with 17 bases between. Germline V gives CDR1 MNHEY, CDR2 SMNVEV (reference sequence). This CDR3 contains 15 residues. CDR3 in amino acids: CASGGASLVTGELFF. As DNA, the CDR3 is TGTGCCAGCGGGGGGGCTAGCTTGGTCACCGGGGAGCTGTTTTTT.

This clonotype was seen only a few times. V gene TRBV7-2 combines with J gene TRBJ2-2; the D is unclear. The V gene lost 0 bases and the J gene lost 2 bases, with 10 bases spanning the gap. This CDR3 comprises 16 residues. Germline CDR1 SGHTA, CDR2 FQGNSA. CDR3 DNA sequence: TGTGCCAGCAGCTTAGCGCTAGACTTCAACACCGGGGAGCTGTTTTTT. The encoded protein is CASSLALDFNTGELFF.

The sample holds many counts of this clonotype. The CDR3 is CASSEGTGIYEQYF. The CDR3 coding sequence is TGTGCCAGCAGTGAAGGGACAGGGATCTACGAGCAGTACTTC. V and J are TRBV2 and TRBJ2-7; 8 positions agree with TRBD1. Germline values: CDR1 SNHLY, CDR2 FYNNEI. V shed 1 base, J shed 3 bases, and the junction held 2 bases outside the gene matches. The CDR3 loop spans 14 amino acids.

This clonotype was detected ten times or more. This sequence joins TRBV30 and TRBJ2-7; weak D call: TRBD1 (5 bases). The V gene lost 7 bases and the J gene lost 0 bases, with 10 bases spanning the gap. This CDR3 has 12 amino acids. CDR1 and CDR2 from the germline V gene are GTSNPN and SVGIG (reference sequence). The DNA of the CDR3 is TGTGCCTCCGCGACAGACTCCTACGAGCAGTACTTC. This encodes CASATDSYEQYF.

This chain joins TRBV5-6 and TRBJ1-1; D call uncertain. The CDR3 is 12 amino acids. Per the germline V gene, CDR1 is SGHDT and CDR2 is YYEEEE. Trimming removed 3 bases at V and 9 bases at J, with 12 bases between. CDR3 loop: CASSWGLRQAFF. The CDR3 DNA follows: TGTGCCAGCAGCTGGGGTTTGCGGCAAGCTTTCTTT.

This clonotype was observed a handful of times. This chain joins TRBV30 and TRBJ2-3; D unclear. CDR1 is GTSNPN and CDR2 is SVGIG in the germline V gene (reference sequence). Trimming took off 2 bases at V and 2 bases at J, with 14 bases between the two ends. The CDR3 length is 15 residues. The CDR3: CAWSPSADLTDTQYF. The DNA for the CDR3 is TGTGCCTGGAGTCCCTCCGCAGACCTCACAGATACGCAGTATTTT.

This clonotype was observed a handful of times. The chain joins TRBV12-3 or TRBV12-4 to TRBJ1-5, with 7 bases that match TRBD1. The CDR3 is 13 amino acids. After removal of 5 bases from V and 7 bases from J, the junction contained 5 bases not matched to a gene. This chain's CDR3 is CASSEGAGQPQHF. The CDR3 DNA is TGTGCCAGCAGTGAGGGGGCGGGACAGCCCCAGCATTTT.

With respect to this clonotype: Compared with germline, one end of the junction differs, possibly owing to a read error. The rearrangement joins TRBV11-3 to TRBJ2-3, with a weak D call TRBD2 (6 bases). The CDR3 is made up of 13 amino acids. The germline V gene encodes CDR1 SGHNT and CDR2 YENEEA. The CDR3 spells CASTLASRDTQYF. The CDR3 DNA sequence: TGTGCCAGCACGCTAGCGAGCAGAGATACGCAGTATTTT.

This clonotype was observed a few times. The chain recombines TRBV20-1 with TRBJ2-5; 7 bases line up with TRBD2. The CDR3 totals 11 residues. The germline gives CDR1 DFQATT, CDR2 SNEGSKA (reference sequence). The CDR3 region has the DNA TGCAGAGCGGGACTCCAAGAGACCCAGTACTTC. Amino acids: CRAGLQETQYF.

Points on this clonotype: This may be a read error, as it is one base from a much larger clone. The rearrangement links TRBV24-1 to TRBJ2-1; the match to TRBD2 covers 11 bases. This CDR3 has 19 amino acids. V lost 11 bases, J lost 4 bases, and 21 bases stayed unmatched. The germline V gene encodes CDR1 KGHDR and CDR2 SFDVKD. For the CDR3, the DNA is TGTGCCAGCACCATCTCCTGGGCCCTAGCGGGAGGTAGATACAATGAGCAGTTCTTC. This gives the protein CASTISWALAGGRYNEQFF.

The V call is TRBV27, the J call TRBJ2-1; TRBD1 is a possible D gene (6 bases). The V gene's germline CDR1 is MNHEY and CDR2 SMNVEV (reference sequence). This CDR3 contains 12 residues. Trimming removed 8 bases at V and 4 bases at J, with 9 bases between. CDR3 coding DNA: TGTGCCAGCGGAACAGGGTACAATGAGCAGTTCTTC. Protein: CASGTGYNEQFF.